These 2 T cell receptor beta chains were all obtained from the same sample, sequenced in a study of tissue T cells after allogeneic stem cell transplantation. Documented time point: mouse harvest day 7 after allogeneic transplant. Each mouse received 10^7 T-cell-depleted marrow cells plus 10^6 splenic CD5+ T cells by tail vein. Assay: immunoSEQ multiplex PCR; the TCRdb copy retains only in-frame clones and omits some. The sample carries some 11,000 clones, roughly two fifths recorded once. The sample was skin. The receptors stem from a female BALB/c mouse given C57BL/6 T cells with graft-versus-host disease after an allogeneic hematopoietic cell transplant.

With regard to this clone: Gene names denote mouse genes. The read halts 1 residue ahead of the CDR3 end, with the missing end drawn from the germline J gene. The chain carries TRBV12-2 and TRBJ1-4; D perhaps matches TRBD1 (6 bases). The CDR3 consists of 15 residues. Deletions cut 1 base from V and 1 base from J, with 9 bases between. Germline V gene sequence: CDR1 SGHLS, CDR2 HYDKME. The CDR3 DNA, read in part, is TGTGCCAGCTCTCTTCGGGACAATTCCAACGAAAGATTATTT. Translation: CASSLRDNSNERLF. The full CDR3 sequence reads CASSLRDNSNERLFF.

This clone occurred once. Germline and genes: mouse. CDR3 bases read: TGTGCCAGCAGCCTGACAGGGACTAGTCAAAACACCTTGTAC. Amino acid sequence: CASSLTGTSQNTLY. The CDR3 in full is CASSLTGTSQNTLYF. The rearrangement links TRBV26 to TRBJ2-4; D perhaps matches TRBD1 (7 bases). The read is 1 residue too short to cover the CDR3 end, so that end is filled in from the germline J gene. From germline, CDR1 is KGHPV and CDR2 FQNQEV (reference sequence). This CDR3 comprises 15 residues. V was pared by 6 bases and J by 0 bases, with 13 bases between.